This T cell receptor (beta chain) was sequenced during a study of a mutant IDH1 vaccine in newly diagnosed glioma. Trimming took off 5 bases at V and 0 bases at J, with 17 bases between the two ends. The CDR3 consists of 16 residues. Germline V CDR1 and CDR2: KGHSH, LQKENI. In regard to this clone: Its target is not known.

Sequencing used immunoSEQ multiplex PCR; TCRdb keeps in-frame clones, though not all of them. Of 75,000 to 80,000 clones in the sample, more than 85% are singletons; the top ten hold roughly 0.6%. Noted time point: week 5, during vaccination. The vaccine gave 300 ug of a 20-mer mutant IDH1 peptide subcutaneously per dose. The source of this sequence is a woman in her forties or fifties with glioma. Specimen: PBMCs, collected from a glioma patient whose treatment included an IDH1 peptide vaccine. The chain couples TRBV18 to TRBJ2-7, with D possibly matching TRBD2 (5 bases). Here the CDR3 DNA reads TGTGCCAGCTCAGTGGGAGAGGGAAGAAGCTCCTACGAGCAGTACTTC. Translating it yields CASSVGEGRSSYEQYF.